Shown below are 30 T cell receptor beta chains from a single sample sequenced in a study of early T cells in non-severe SARS-CoV-2 infection. TCRdb re-called the 5' RACE reads with MiXCR, one entry per CDR3 protein. The sample yields tens of thousands of distinct CDR3 sequences, more than 6.5% seen once. Source: whole blood, taken at baseline. These receptors originate from an adult who was a healthcare worker with PCR-confirmed SARS-CoV-2 infection or an uninfected control (not recorded which).

The chain joins TRBV6-4 to TRBJ2-1, with D hard to call. V lost 3 bases to trimming and J lost 6 bases, with 9 bases between them. From germline, CDR1 is MRHNA and CDR2 SNTAGT. The CDR3 is made up of 13 amino acids. CDR3 sequence (DNA): TGTGCCAGCAGTGAGACGCCGACCAATGAGCAGTTCTTC. Translating gives CASSETPTNEQFF.

Many counts were recorded for this clonotype. The chain links TRBV5-1 to TRBJ2-3, with a tentative D call TRBD2 (5 bases). This CDR3 region has 15 residues. The V gene lost 5 bases and the J gene lost 3 bases, with 16 bases spanning the gap. Germline V CDR1 and CDR2: SGHRS, YFSETQ. The CDR3 region has the DNA TGCGCCAGCAGTCTTACAAGCGGTATTACAGATACGCAGTATTTT. It specifies CASSLTSGITDTQYF.

CDR3 sequence reads: CASSLWDGPYGYTF. For the CDR3, the DNA is TGCGCCAGCAGCCTTTGGGACGGACCGTATGGCTACACCTTC. The chain recombines TRBV5-1 with TRBJ1-2, with D maybe TRBD1 (5 bases). V gave up 4 bases and J gave up 5 bases, with 15 bases separating them. Germline V gene data show CDR1 as SGHRS and CDR2 as YFSETQ. CDR3 length equals 14 residues.

A remark on this clonotype: With a much larger clone just one base away, this may be a read error. The rearrangement links TRBV6-1 to TRBJ1-6; unclear D gene. The length of the CDR3 is 13 residues. Germline values: CDR1 MNHNS, CDR2 SASEGT. This chain's CDR3 is CASSENSNSPLRF. CDR3 DNA: TGTGCCAGCAGTGAGAACAGTAATTCACCCCTCCGCTTT.

This chain joins TRBV6-2 or TRBV6-3 and TRBJ2-7; possibly TRBD1 for D (6 bases). The CDR3 totals 14 residues. The ends were cut back, 2 bases at V and 2 bases at J, with 10 bases in the middle. Germline V gene lookup returns CDR1 MNHEY and CDR2 SVGEGT. The CDR3 sequence is CASSYGQGPYEQYF. CDR3 coding DNA: TGTGCCAGCAGTTACGGTCAGGGGCCCTACGAGCAGTACTTC.

This clonotype has just a few counts. The chain recombines TRBV7-9 with TRBJ2-6; TRBD1 agrees at 8 bases. V gave up 6 bases and J gave up 0 bases; unmatched junction bases: 7. This CDR3 has 17 residues. The germline gives CDR1 SEHNR, CDR2 FQNEAQ (reference sequence). Written as DNA, the CDR3 is TGTGCCAGCAGATCAGGACAGGGATACTCTGGGGCCAACGTCCTGACTTTC. Translating gives CASRSGQGYSGANVLTF.

The rearrangement joins TRBV28 to TRBJ2-3; TRBD2 aligns across 15 bases. CDR3 size: 19 residues. V gave up 3 bases and J gave up 2 bases; unmatched junction bases: 9. From germline, CDR1 is MDHEN and CDR2 SYDVKM. For the CDR3, the DNA is TGTGCCAGCAGTTTGCGCCGGACTAGCGGGGGGGCCTTCACAGATACGCAGTATTTT. Its protein is CASSLRRTSGGAFTDTQYF.

This clonotype was seen at least ten times. This chain uses TRBV4-1 with TRBJ1-1; maybe TRBD1 (5 bases). Germline CDR1 MGHRA, CDR2 YSYEKL. The germline V and J ends were trimmed by 0 bases and 8 bases, with 10 bases remaining between them. The CDR3 is 13 residues long. The DNA for the CDR3 is TGCGCCAGCAGCCAAGATATAACAGGCGAAGCTTTCTTT. It codes for CASSQDITGEAFF.

V is TRBV29-1 and J is TRBJ2-7; 8 bases fit TRBD1. The CDR3 totals 12 residues. J gave up 3 bases and V 7 bases, and 5 bases lay outside the gene matches. Germline loops: CDR1 SQVTM, CDR2 ANQGSEA. This chain's CDR3 is CSATGVDYEQYF. The CDR3, as DNA: TGCAGCGCGACAGGGGTGGACTACGAGCAGTACTTC.

The V gene is TRBV5-4, the J gene TRBJ2-1; possibly TRBD1 or TRBD2 for D (5 bases each). This CDR3 is built from 14 residues. Germline CDR1 reads SGHNT; CDR2 reads YYREEE (reference sequence). Trimming cost V 5 bases and J 9 bases, with 18 bases left between them. CDR3 in DNA: TGTGCCAGCAGAATCTGGGACCGGGCTGGTGAGCAGTTCTTC. Translating gives CASRIWDRAGEQFF.

The chain employs TRBV12-3 or TRBV12-4 and TRBJ1-4; 11 bases are shared with TRBD1. There are 16 residues in the CDR3. Trimming at V came to 3 bases and at J to 12 bases, leaving 12 bases not matched to a gene. CDR3 loop: CASSFRDRGLDEELFF. The CDR3 DNA follows: TGTGCCAGCAGTTTCCGGGACAGGGGGTTGGATGAGGAACTGTTTTTT.

At least ten counts were recorded for this clonotype. The chain joins TRBV5-1 to TRBJ2-5; 10 bases map to TRBD1. The ends lost 2 bases at V and 5 bases at J; junction bases unmatched: 3. Germline lookup yields CDR1 SGHRS and CDR2 YFSETQ. CDR3 length: 14 amino acids. In DNA, the CDR3 is TGCGCCAGCAGCTTTGACAGGGGGCATGAGACCCAGTACTTC. It translates to CASSFDRGHETQYF.

This clonotype has a handful of counts. This chain connects TRBV7-9 to TRBJ2-1, with TRBD2 matching 7 bases. The CDR3 runs to 13 residues. The V segment lost 6 bases and the J segment 4 bases; nucleotides outside the gene matches: 3. The germline V gene encodes CDR1 SEHNR and CDR2 FQNEAQ (reference sequence). The CDR3 DNA reads as TGTGCCAGCAGTGGCGGGGGTTACAATGAGCAGTTCTTC. Protein sequence: CASSGGGYNEQFF.

This clonotype was picked up many times. The gene calls are TRBV20-1 and TRBJ2-3; TRBD2 is a possible D gene (6 bases). This CDR3 comprises 15 residues. The germline V and J ends were trimmed by 0 bases and 3 bases, with 13 bases remaining between them. Germline V CDR1 and CDR2: DFQATT, SNEGSKA (reference sequence). CDR3 protein: CSARDPGSGTDTQYF. The CDR3, as DNA: TGCAGTGCTAGAGATCCGGGGAGCGGGACAGATACGCAGTATTTT.

This clonotype was detected only a few times. The chain has TRBV7-4 and TRBJ2-4; 8 bases align to TRBD1. The CDR3 length is 14 residues. The J segment lost 8 bases and the V segment lost 4 bases, leaving 7 bases of the junction unmatched. Germline V gene lookup returns CDR1 SGHVT and CDR2 SQSDAQ. CDR3 in amino acids: CASSSRTGWHIQYF. The CDR3 DNA reads TGTGCCAGCAGCTCAAGGACAGGGTGGCACATTCAGTACTTC.

In this sample, this clonotype turned up many times. The gene calls are TRBV20-1 and TRBJ1-6; 11 nucleotides line up with TRBD1. V trimming: 3 bases; J trimming: 11 bases; junction bases outside the gene matches: 6. The CDR3 totals 14 residues. Per germline, CDR1 DFQATT and CDR2 SNEGSKA (reference sequence). In DNA, the CDR3 is TGCAGTGCTAGCCTGGACAGGGGGCCTCCACCCCTCCACTTT. Its protein product is CSASLDRGPPPLHF.

The V and J genes are TRBV7-8 and TRBJ2-3, with 10 bases aligning to TRBD2. V lost 2 bases to trimming and J lost 7 bases; unmatched junction nucleotides: 6. Germline CDR1 is SGHVS and CDR2 is FQNEAQ. The CDR3 contains 15 residues. The CDR3 nucleotides are TGTGCCAGCAGCTTAAGGCTAGCGGGGGACTATACGCAGTATTTT. Its protein is CASSLRLAGDYTQYF.

Many counts were recorded for this clonotype. This chain links TRBV19 with TRBJ1-4; no clear D. The germline V gene has CDR1 LNHDA and CDR2 SQIVND (reference sequence). V was clipped by 3 bases and J by 4 bases, with 15 bases between them. The length of the CDR3 is 16 residues. The CDR3 coding sequence is TGTGCCAGTAGTATCACTCCAGAGGCCGTTAATGAAAAACTGTTTTTT. Protein sequence: CASSITPEAVNEKLFF.

The CDR3 reads CAWSSGISYEQYF. CDR3 DNA: TGTGCCTGGAGTTCGGGGATTTCTTACGAGCAGTACTTC. V usage is TRBV30 and J usage is TRBJ2-7; the D gene is possibly TRBD2 (5 bases). V was cut by 2 bases and J by 4 bases, with 12 bases left in between. CDR3 length equals 13 residues. CDR1 and CDR2 from the germline V gene are GTSNPN and SVGIG (reference sequence). Using reference TRBV30 and TRBJ2-7 for the parts outside the CDR3, the full variable domain is SQTIHQWPATLVQPVGSPLSLECTVEGTSNPNLYWYRQAAGRGLQLLFYSVGIGQISSEVPQNLSASRPQDRQFILSSKKLLLSDSGFYLCAWSSGISYEQYFGPGTRLTVT.

The chain couples TRBV9 to TRBJ2-1; 7 nucleotides agree with TRBD2. The J segment lost 13 bases and the V segment lost 0 bases, leaving 4 bases of the junction unmatched. The CDR3 has 12 amino acids. Germline CDR1 and CDR2: SGDLS and YYNGEE. The CDR3 nucleotides are TGTGCCAGCAGCGTAGGCGGGGGTCTACAGTTCTTC. This gives the protein CASSVGGGLQFF.

In its sample, this clonotype was seen many times. The chain combines TRBV5-1 with TRBJ1-4, with 8 bases that match TRBD1. The CDR3 has 13 residues. Germline trimming cut 0 bases from V and 14 bases from J; bases unmatched to any gene: 6. CDR1 and CDR2 (germline): SGHRS, YFSETQ. As DNA, the CDR3 is TGCGCCAGCAGCTTGGCCGGACAGGGATTGCTGTTTTTT. Translating gives CASSLAGQGLLFF.

This clonotype was detected many times. The rearrangement uses TRBV3-1 and TRBJ1-1; D may be TRBD1 (6 bases). Germline values: CDR1 LGHDT, CDR2 YNNKEL (reference sequence). The CDR3 loop spans 16 amino acids. V was shortened by 0 bases and J by 1 base, with 12 bases between the two germline ends. For the CDR3, the DNA is TGTGCCAGCAGCCAAGATCTAGGGGGTGCGAACACTGAAGCTTTCTTT. Translation gives CASSQDLGGANTEAFF.

This clonotype was counted only a few times. The chain has TRBV6-5 and TRBJ1-1; D uncertain. The CDR3 loop spans 13 amino acids. Deletions cut 0 bases from V and 3 bases from J, with 5 bases between. Germline V CDR1 and CDR2: MNHEY, SVGAGI. CDR3 protein: CASSYSADTEAFF. The CDR3 DNA reads TGTGCCAGCAGTTACTCCGCAGACACTGAAGCTTTCTTT.

This clonotype occurred a few times. The chain has TRBV7-2 and TRBJ2-7; D may be TRBD1 (5 bases). CDR1 is SGHTA, CDR2 FQGNSA, per germline. The CDR3 runs to 14 residues. The V gene lost 7 bases and the J gene lost 3 bases, with 16 bases spanning the gap. This CDR3 reads CASNPGIGYYEQYF. CDR3 in DNA: TGTGCCAGCAACCCAGGGATCGGATACTACGAGCAGTACTTC.

This chain links TRBV12-3 or TRBV12-4 with TRBJ1-5, with D perhaps TRBD1 (5 bases). The CDR3 sequence is 16 residues long. V shed 0 bases and J shed 6 bases, with 15 bases lying between them. The CDR3 is CASSLAGEGATQPQHF. CDR3 coding DNA: TGTGCCAGCAGTTTAGCAGGTGAAGGGGCTACTCAGCCCCAGCATTTT.

This clonotype has only a few counts. J is TRBJ2-5 and V is TRBV4-1; D possibly matches TRBD1 or TRBD2 (6 bases each). Trimming left V 0 bases short and J 5 bases short, with 16 bases between. CDR1 is MGHRA, CDR2 YSYEKL, per germline. This CDR3 has 16 residues. The CDR3 spells CASSQERGRGGETQYF. The CDR3 DNA follows: TGCGCCAGCAGCCAAGAACGGGGCCGAGGGGGGGAGACCCAGTACTTC.

There are many counts of this clonotype. This sequence joins TRBV7-2 and TRBJ2-4; D call uncertain. Looked up from germline, CDR1 is SGHTA and CDR2 is FQGNSA. CDR3 length: 16 amino acids. V dropped 4 bases and J dropped 1 base, with 14 bases sitting between them. The CDR3 protein is CASSSESSAAKNIQYF. The CDR3 DNA sequence: TGTGCCAGCAGCTCAGAGTCATCTGCGGCCAAAAACATTCAGTACTTC.

The chain links TRBV5-1 to TRBJ1-6; the D gene is possibly TRBD1 (5 bases). Trimming took off 4 bases at V and 5 bases at J, with 19 bases between the two ends. The CDR3 is made up of 17 amino acids. In germline, CDR1 is SGHRS, CDR2 YFSETQ. CDR3 region: CASSHGRRARDNSPLHF. CDR3 DNA: TGCGCCAGCAGCCACGGACGCCGGGCCAGGGATAATTCACCCCTCCACTTT.

Many counts were recorded for this clonotype. This chain links TRBV7-2 with TRBJ1-2; D not resolved. The CDR3 spans 14 residues. From germline, CDR1 is SGHTA and CDR2 FQGNSA. Trimming took off 3 bases at V and 5 bases at J, with 13 bases between the two ends. The CDR3 sequence is CASSFGGWQYGYTF. In DNA form, the CDR3 reads TGTGCCAGCAGCTTTGGTGGGTGGCAGTATGGCTACACCTTC. The whole variable domain, filled in from reference TRBV7-2 and TRBJ1-2, reads GAGVSQSPSNKVTEKGKDVELRCDPISGHTALYWYRQSLGQGLEFLIYFQGNSAPDKSGLPSDRFSAERTGGSVSTLTIQRTQQEDSAVYLCASSFGGWQYGYTFGSGTRLTVV.

This clonotype has a count of ten or more. V usage is TRBV12-3 or TRBV12-4 and J usage is TRBJ2-3; tentatively, D is TRBD1 or TRBD2 (5 bases each). CDR3 size: 12 residues. The V and J ends lost 11 bases and 6 bases respectively, with 15 bases between them. Here the CDR3 DNA reads TGTGCCCAAGGCAGGGAGAGGGATACGCAGTATTTT. It yields the protein CAQGRERDTQYF.